This entry lists 25 T cell receptor beta chains sequenced from one sample in a study of CD8 T cells in Susac syndrome. Random hexamers primed reverse transcription of 0.5 to 1 ug RNA. TCRdb ran MiXCR on the immunoSEQ multiplex PCR reads and lists one entry per CDR3 protein. The sample has under 55,000 distinct CDR3 sequences, around 93% seen once; the top ten hold roughly 0.5%. Sequences were obtained from CD8+ T cells from PBMCs. The receptors come from a human donor with multiple sclerosis.

The V and J genes are TRBV4-2 and TRBJ2-2, with 15 bases matching TRBD2. Per germline, CDR1 LGHNA and CDR2 YNFKEQ. J lost 0 bases, V lost 1 base, and 6 bases had no gene match. CDR3 length equals 20 residues. DNA of the CDR3: TGTGCCAGCAGCCAAGTGGGACTAGCGGGGGGATTCGCGAACACCGGGGAGCTGTTTTTT. This translates into CASSQVGLAGGFANTGELFF.

This chain uses TRBV27 with TRBJ1-1; D perhaps matches TRBD1 (5 bases). Germline-derived CDR1 and CDR2 are MNHEY and SMNVEV (reference sequence). Trimming cost V 3 bases and J 7 bases, with 15 bases left between them. The CDR3 extends over 14 amino acids. The CDR3 sequence is CASSFNPGLSEAFF. CDR3 coding DNA: TGTGCCAGCAGTTTCAATCCGGGACTCAGTGAAGCTTTCTTT.

The chain carries TRBV20-1 and TRBJ1-6; 7 bases are a match to TRBD1. Germline V gene lookup returns CDR1 DFQATT and CDR2 SNEGSKA (reference sequence). The V and J ends lost 3 bases and 6 bases, in that order; junction bases with no gene match: 11. This CDR3 is built from 16 residues. The CDR3 nucleotides read TGCAGTGCTAGCATTCTGACAGGGAGACTTAATTCACCCCTCCACTTT. This encodes CSASILTGRLNSPLHF.

This sequence joins TRBV15 and TRBJ1-5, with 10 bases lining up with TRBD1. After removal of 3 bases from V and 5 bases from J, the junction contained 10 bases not matched to a gene. Germline-derived CDR1 and CDR2 are LNHNV and YYDKDF (reference sequence). The CDR3 sequence is 17 residues long. CDR3 region: CATSSASGTGVDQPQHF. The CDR3 DNA reads as TGTGCCACCAGCAGCGCTTCGGGGACAGGGGTTGATCAGCCCCAGCATTTT.

V is TRBV23-1 and J is TRBJ1-6; unclear D gene. TRBV23-1 is marked as an open reading frame, function uncertain. This CDR3 spans 17 amino acids. V lost 4 bases and J lost 4, with 17 bases in between. The CDR3 DNA sequence: TGCGCCAGCAGTCCCCCGGGCGGTTCTAGGTATAATTCACCCCTCCACTTT. Translated, it gives CASSPPGGSRYNSPLHF.

DNA of the CDR3: TGTGCCAGCAGCTCCGGGACAGGGGGCGTTTGGGAGCAGTACTTC. Its translation: CASSSGTGGVWEQYF. The J gene is TRBJ2-7, the V gene TRBV7-8, with 12 bases that match TRBD1. With V trimmed by 4 bases and J by 7 bases, 8 bases remained unmatched. Looked up from germline, CDR1 is SGHVS and CDR2 is FQNEAQ. The CDR3 spans 15 residues.

This sequence joins TRBV10-3 and TRBJ2-7; tentative D call: TRBD2 (5 bases). Trimming pared 7 bases from V and 4 bases from J, leaving 14 bases between. The V gene's germline CDR1 is ENHRY and CDR2 SYGVKD. The length of the CDR3 is 13 residues. The CDR3 coding sequence is TGTGCCATCAACGAGGGAAAGGCTTACGAGCAGTACTTC. Protein sequence: CAINEGKAYEQYF.

This clonotype was detected once. V usage is TRBV12-5 and J usage is TRBJ2-5; 9 bases are a match to TRBD2. CDR1 LGHNT and CDR2 FRNRAP come from the germline V gene. V lost 6 bases, J lost 1 base, and 6 bases stayed unmatched. The length of the CDR3 is 15 residues. The CDR3 loop reads CASGLGGGGQETQYF. In nucleotides, the CDR3 is TGTGCTAGTGGGCTCGGCGGGGGGGGCCAAGAGACCCAGTACTTC.

This clonotype was picked up one time. The chain couples TRBV2 to TRBJ2-1; 10 bases align to TRBD1. Germline-derived CDR1 and CDR2 are SNHLY and FYNNEI. CDR3 size: 15 residues. V dropped 4 bases and J dropped 3; count of bases not matched to a gene: 3. Here the CDR3 reads CASSAGQGFYNEQFF. CDR3 bases: TGTGCCAGCAGTGCGGGACAGGGGTTCTACAATGAGCAGTTCTTC.

This clonotype occurred a few times. The rearrangement uses TRBV19 and TRBJ2-7; 7 nucleotides agree with TRBD1. The CDR3 runs to 14 residues. The V and J ends lost 7 bases and 4 bases, in that order; junction bases with no gene match: 10. Germline CDR1 reads LNHDA; CDR2 reads SQIVND (reference sequence). In DNA, the CDR3 is TGTGCCAGTACCGCAGGGGGAATTGAATACGAGCAGTACTTC. Its translation: CASTAGGIEYEQYF.

In its sample, this clonotype was seen a few times. The chain recombines TRBV29-1 with TRBJ2-7; D ambiguous. V was shortened by 7 bases and J by 5 bases, with 12 bases between the two germline ends. Germline V gene sequence: CDR1 SQVTM, CDR2 ANQGSEA. The CDR3 is made up of 11 amino acids. CDR3 DNA: TGCAGCGCGTGGACCGCTAACGAGCAGTACTTC. It yields the protein CSAWTANEQYF.

The gene calls are TRBV9 and TRBJ1-5; the D gene is possibly TRBD1 (5 bases). Trimming removed 0 bases from V and 1 base from J, with 8 bases in between. The germline V gene encodes CDR1 SGDLS and CDR2 YYNGEE. The CDR3 extends over 15 amino acids. The CDR3 DNA sequence: TGTGCCAGCAGCGTAGGGCAGGGCAGCAATCAGCCCCAGCATTTT. Amino acid sequence: CASSVGQGSNQPQHF.

This rearrangement joins TRBV27 to TRBJ1-1, with D unclear. Between the trimmed V and J ends, which lost 2 bases and 5 bases, there was a span of 9 bases. Germline lookup yields CDR1 MNHEY and CDR2 SMNVEV (reference sequence). This CDR3 is built from 13 residues. The CDR3 sequence: CASSLDRKTEAFF. CDR3 DNA sequence: TGTGCCAGCAGTTTAGATAGGAAGACTGAAGCTTTCTTT.

The CDR3 loop is CASSDRGFPEQFF. CDR3 DNA sequence: TGTGCCAGCAGTGATAGGGGCTTCCCTGAGCAGTTCTTC. The rearrangement uses TRBV2 and TRBJ2-1; maybe TRBD1 (5 bases). The germline V gene encodes CDR1 SNHLY and CDR2 FYNNEI. The CDR3 totals 13 residues. V was shortened by 3 bases and J by 9 bases, with 12 bases between the two germline ends.

This clonotype was recorded only once. The rearrangement links TRBV7-9 to TRBJ2-1, with 8 bases that match TRBD1. Germline V CDR1 and CDR2: SEHNR, FQNEAQ (reference sequence). J lost 8 bases, V lost 4 bases, and 10 bases had no gene match. The CDR3 consists of 15 residues. The CDR3 sequence: CASSSPRTGRHEQFF. The CDR3 DNA follows: TGTGCCAGCAGCTCTCCTCGGACAGGGAGGCATGAGCAGTTCTTC.

Only one count was recorded for this clonotype. Its ends do not fully match the called genes, so a read error is possible. The chain joins TRBV7-7 to TRBJ1-4, with a possible D match to TRBD1 (5 bases). Germline CDR1 reads SSHAT; CDR2 reads FNYEAQ (reference sequence). This CDR3 has 15 amino acids. Written as DNA, the CDR3 is TGTGCTAGCAGCCGTTCCCGGGGGAGAGCGGAAAAACTGTTTTTT. Translation: CASSRSRGRAEKLFF.

This clonotype was recorded only once. The chain employs TRBV7-8 and TRBJ1-1; D is ambiguous. The CDR3 consists of 14 residues. Trimming shortened V by 1 base and J by 2 bases, and 8 bases separated the two germline ends. Per germline, CDR1 SGHVS and CDR2 FQNEAQ. The CDR3 coding sequence is TGTGCCAGCAGCTTAGACAGAATCAACACTGAAGCTTTCTTT. Translation gives CASSLDRINTEAFF.

CDR3 coding DNA: TGTGCCAGCAGTCAAGGGGACTCCACCTACGAGCAGTACTTC. Residues: CASSQGDSTYEQYF. This rearrangement joins TRBV6-2 or TRBV6-3 to TRBJ2-7, with D perhaps matching TRBD2 (6 bases). Trimming left V 5 bases short and J 2 bases short, with 13 bases between. This CDR3 is 14 amino acids long. Germline CDR1 MNHEY, CDR2 SVGEGT.

This rearrangement joins TRBV6-6 to TRBJ1-1, with a weak D call TRBD1 (5 bases). V lost 10 bases and J lost 3, with 15 bases in between. Looked up from germline, CDR1 is MNHNY and CDR2 is SVGAGI (reference sequence). This CDR3 is 13 amino acids long. The CDR3, as DNA: TGTGCCACCTCGACGGGGGTGCACACTGAAGCTTTCTTT. Translating it yields CATSTGVHTEAFF.

The chain uses TRBV6-1 and TRBJ2-5; TRBD1 matches at 7 bases. CDR3 size: 15 residues. In germline, CDR1 is MNHNS, CDR2 SASEGT. V shed 1 base, J shed 2 bases, and the junction held 4 bases outside the gene matches. The CDR3 sequence is CASSEEAGGQETQYF. CDR3 bases: TGTGCCAGCAGTGAAGAGGCAGGGGGACAAGAGACCCAGTACTTC.

The chain joins TRBV2 to TRBJ2-3, with a possible D match to TRBD2 (6 bases). CDR3 length equals 13 residues. Trimming left V 3 bases short and J 7 bases short, with 11 bases between. The germline V gene has CDR1 SNHLY and CDR2 FYNNEI. In DNA form, the CDR3 reads TGTGCCAGCAGTGACAAGGGAGGAAATACGCAGTATTTT. Amino acids: CASSDKGGNTQYF.

The chain has TRBV10-2 and TRBJ2-7, with TRBD1 matching over 9 bases. Trimming removed 0 bases from V and 5 bases from J; junction bases left unmatched: 8. In germline, CDR1 is WSHSY, CDR2 SAAADI. The CDR3 is made up of 16 amino acids. The CDR3 DNA reads as TGCGCCAGCAGTGAGTCGACAGGGGGGTTCCCCCACGAGCAGTACTTC. Translating it yields CASSESTGGFPHEQYF.

The chain links TRBV6-2 or TRBV6-3 to TRBJ2-7; 10 bases agree with TRBD1. The V and J ends lost 6 bases and 0 bases, in that order; junction bases with no gene match: 11. Germline V gene lookup returns CDR1 MNHEY and CDR2 SVGEGT. This CDR3 region has 17 residues. The CDR3 DNA reads TGTGCCAGCAGCTCAGGACAGGGGGTGTTCAGCTCCTACGAGCAGTACTTC. It translates to CASSSGQGVFSSYEQYF.

J is TRBJ2-1 and V is TRBV19, with TRBD2 matching 8 bases. With 5 bases clipped from V and 2 bases from J, the junction kept 5 bases outside the gene matches. The CDR3 extends over 15 amino acids. The V gene's germline CDR1 is LNHDA and CDR2 SQIVND (reference sequence). The DNA for the CDR3 is TGTGCCAGTAGTCTACTAGCGGAGCCCTACAATGAGCAGTTCTTC. Translated: CASSLLAEPYNEQFF.

The chain employs TRBV7-2 and TRBJ2-7, with D perhaps TRBD2 (5 bases). The germline V and J ends were trimmed by 4 bases and 7 bases, with 20 bases remaining between them. The CDR3 totals 15 residues. Germline CDR1 is SGHTA and CDR2 is FQGNSA. The CDR3 DNA is TGTGCCAGCAGCTATATGGCGGGTGGGATGGCGGAGCAGTACTTC. This sequence encodes CASSYMAGGMAEQYF. The entire variable domain, with the rest obtained from reference TRBV7-2 and TRBJ2-7, is as follows: GAGVSQSPSNKVTEKGKDVELRCDPISGHTALYWYRQSLGQGLEFLIYFQGNSAPDKSGLPSDRFSAERTGGSVSTLTIQRTQQEDSAVYLCASSYMAGGMAEQYFGPGTRLTVT.